Listed here are 32 T cell receptor beta chains from one sample, sequenced in a study of blood T cell repertoires in COVID-19. Data came from immunoSEQ multiplex PCR; TCRdb stores just in-frame clones and leaves some out. The sample yields about 200,000 clones, more than 75% seen once. Sequencing used PBMCs or T cells enriched from blood (not recorded which). The receptors come from a man in his forties with acute COVID-19.

J is TRBJ2-1 and V is TRBV7-9; D is ambiguous. This CDR3 is built from 14 residues. The germline V gene has CDR1 SEHNR and CDR2 FQNEAQ (reference sequence). Trimming stripped 3 bases from V and 0 bases from J, with 6 bases between. The CDR3 nucleotides read TGTGCCAGCAGCTTTTCCAGCTCCTACAATGAGCAGTTCTTC. Its translation: CASSFSSSYNEQFF.

The chain uses TRBV15 and TRBJ2-1, with 8 bases that match TRBD2. The CDR3 length is 15 residues. The trim removed 3 bases at V and 7 bases at J, leaving 8 bases unmatched. The V gene's germline CDR1 is LNHNV and CDR2 YYDKDF (reference sequence). As DNA, the CDR3 is TGTGCCACCAGCAGTAGACTAGCGAATGTTAATGAGCAGTTCTTC. Amino acids: CATSSRLANVNEQFF.

The chain uses TRBV30 and TRBJ2-7; the D gene is possibly TRBD1 (5 bases). The CDR3 runs 13 residues. Per the germline V gene, CDR1 is GTSNPN and CDR2 is SVGIG (reference sequence). The V and J ends lost 2 bases and 0 bases respectively, with 8 bases between them. CDR3 coding DNA: TGTGCCTGGAGTCGACAGTTCTCCTACGAGCAGTACTTC. Its translation is CAWSRQFSYEQYF.

This chain joins TRBV28 and TRBJ1-1, with D possibly matching TRBD1 (5 bases). The CDR3 runs 16 residues. V lost 4 bases, J lost 9 bases, and 24 bases lay in between. The germline V gene has CDR1 MDHEN and CDR2 SYDVKM. The CDR3: CASSSPQQGISKKAFF. The DNA of the CDR3 is TGTGCCAGCAGTTCCCCGCAGCAGGGTATTTCCAAAAAAGCTTTCTTT. Full variable domain (remainder filled in from reference TRBV28 and TRBJ1-1): DVKVTQSSRYLVKRTGEKVFLECVQDMDHENMFWYRQDPGLGLRLIYFSYDVKMKEKGDIPEGYSVSREKKERFSLILESASTNQTSMYLCASSSPQQGISKKAFFGQGTRLTVV.

The chain recombines TRBV7-9 with TRBJ2-3; 7 nucleotides match TRBD1. V shed 5 bases and J 5 bases; nucleotides not matched to a gene: 7. This CDR3 has 14 amino acids. Germline CDR1 and CDR2: SEHNR and FQNEAQ (reference sequence). The CDR3 region is CASSPGWDRDTQYF. CDR3 nucleotides: TGTGCCAGCAGCCCCGGCTGGGACAGAGATACGCAGTATTTT.

This clone showed up just once. CDR3 DNA: TGTGCCAGCAGCCTTACTCTAGCCCACGAGCAGTACTTC. It is translated as CASSLTLAHEQYF. The chain couples TRBV7-9 to TRBJ2-7; tentatively, D is TRBD2 (5 bases). CDR1 and CDR2 (germline): SEHNR, FQNEAQ (reference sequence). This CDR3 has 13 residues. V was cut by 5 bases and J by 5 bases, with 13 bases left in between.

V usage is TRBV4-3 and J usage is TRBJ2-7, with no clear D. This CDR3 has 14 residues. The germline CDR1 and CDR2 sequences are LGHNA and YSLEER. V gave up 4 bases and J gave up 0 bases, with 10 bases separating them. The CDR3 DNA follows: TGCGCCAGCAGCCTAGAGTCTTTCTCCTACGAGCAGTACTTC. Translated, it gives CASSLESFSYEQYF.

The chain is built from TRBV18 and TRBJ2-3; unclear D gene. The CDR3 extends over 14 amino acids. Germline CDR1 reads KGHSH; CDR2 reads LQKENI. Between the trimmed V and J ends, which lost 8 bases and 2 bases, there was a span of 14 bases. CDR3 sequence: CASGPAENTDTQYF. The CDR3 DNA reads as TGTGCCAGCGGGCCGGCAGAGAACACAGATACGCAGTATTTT.

This chain links TRBV24-1 with TRBJ1-2; D is possibly TRBD1 (6 bases). Germline V gene sequence: CDR1 KGHDR, CDR2 SFDVKD. The germline V and J ends were trimmed by 4 bases and 5 bases, with 22 bases remaining between them. The CDR3 spans 17 residues. For the CDR3, the DNA is TGTGCCACCAGTGACCCCCGCGCAAAAGGACAGACGTATGGCTACACCTTC. It specifies CATSDPRAKGQTYGYTF.

This clone is labeled as medium-sized. The chain employs TRBV9 and TRBJ2-3, with 7 positions matching TRBD2. The CDR3 totals 17 residues. Germline loops: CDR1 SGDLS, CDR2 YYNGEE. The junction had 7 bases not matched to a gene; V was cut back by 0 bases and J by 0 bases. The CDR3 reads CASSVEDSGSSTDTQYF. DNA for the CDR3: TGTGCCAGCAGCGTAGAGGATAGCGGGTCTAGCACAGATACGCAGTATTTT.

The gene calls are TRBV6-5 and TRBJ2-7, with D possibly matching TRBD2 (6 bases). Trimming pared 2 bases from V and 4 bases from J, leaving 18 bases between. CDR1 and CDR2 from the germline V gene are MNHEY and SVGAGI. This CDR3 is built from 16 residues. CDR3 loop: CASSYKTAGGLYEQYF. The CDR3 nucleotides are TGTGCCAGCAGTTACAAGACAGCCGGAGGACTATACGAGCAGTACTTC.

V gene TRBV5-6 combines with J gene TRBJ1-1, with unresolved D. CDR1 and CDR2 (germline): SGHDT, YYEEEE. This CDR3 region has 14 residues. The V gene lost 4 bases and the J gene lost 1 base, with 11 bases spanning the gap. The CDR3 DNA reads TGTGCCAGCAGCCTTCTCTCGGGGAACACTGAAGCTTTCTTT. Translation: CASSLLSGNTEAFF.

The genes are TRBV18 and TRBJ1-1; D is possibly TRBD1 (5 bases). Germline V gene sequence: CDR1 KGHSH, CDR2 LQKENI. The V and J ends lost 6 bases and 5 bases respectively, with 16 bases between them. CDR3 length: 14 amino acids. CDR3 sequence (DNA): TGTGCCAGCTCCCCATCGGTTGCAGGGACTGAAGCTTTCTTT. Encoded protein: CASSPSVAGTEAFF.

This clone appeared a single time. This chain uses TRBV18 with TRBJ2-7; D gene ambiguous. Germline V gene sequence: CDR1 KGHSH, CDR2 LQKENI. V lost 4 bases, J lost 3 bases, and 7 bases lay in between. This CDR3 comprises 12 residues. CDR3 DNA sequence: TGTGCCAGCTCACAAGACAACTACGAGCAGTACTTC. This sequence encodes CASSQDNYEQYF.

This chain links TRBV6-5 with TRBJ2-5, with a weak D call TRBD2 (6 bases). V was shortened by 6 bases and J by 4 bases, with 15 bases between the two germline ends. The CDR3 loop spans 14 amino acids. Germline CDR1 MNHEY, CDR2 SVGAGI. CDR3 in DNA: TGTGCCAGCAGCACTCCAGGAGCGGGAGAGACCCAGTACTTC. It specifies CASSTPGAGETQYF.

This CDR3 is CASSVSGLSYEQYF. The CDR3 DNA is TGTGCCAGCAGCGTTAGCGGGCTTTCCTACGAGCAGTACTTC. The J gene is TRBJ2-7, the V gene TRBV9, with 7 bases lining up with TRBD2. The V gene end was trimmed by 2 bases and the J gene end by 1 base; junction bases not matched to a gene: 3. This CDR3 spans 14 amino acids. Germline V gives CDR1 SGDLS, CDR2 YYNGEE.

This clone was recorded a few times. The chain links TRBV7-3 to TRBJ2-2; D ambiguous. Germline CDR1 is SGHTA and CDR2 is FQGTGA. V was cut by 0 bases and J by 7 bases, with 6 bases left in between. The length of the CDR3 is 13 residues. The CDR3 spells CASSLTPSGELFF. CDR3 in DNA: TGTGCCAGCAGCTTAACCCCCAGCGGGGAGCTGTTTTTT.

This chain joins TRBV30 and TRBJ1-4, with D unresolved. Germline values: CDR1 GTSNPN, CDR2 SVGIG (reference sequence). Trimming cost V 0 bases and J 5 bases, with 10 bases left between them. This CDR3 is 14 amino acids long. Written as DNA, the CDR3 is TGTGCCTGGAGTGTGCTACAGTTGAATGAAAAACTGTTTTTT. This codes for CAWSVLQLNEKLFF.

V is TRBV27 and J is TRBJ2-7; 12 bases align to TRBD1. The length of the CDR3 is 14 residues. Germline trimming cut 6 bases from V and 7 bases from J; bases unmatched to any gene: 7. CDR1 is MNHEY, CDR2 SMNVEV, per germline (reference sequence). The CDR3 sequence: CASRTGQGAGEQYF. The CDR3 DNA reads as TGTGCCAGCAGGACGGGACAGGGGGCTGGGGAGCAGTACTTC.

This clone has only a few counts. J is TRBJ2-1 and V is TRBV30; no clear D. The germline CDR1 and CDR2 sequences are GTSNPN and SVGIG (reference sequence). The length of the CDR3 is 11 residues. V lost 2 bases and J lost 4, with 3 bases in between. The CDR3 DNA follows: TGTGCCTGGAGTCCTTACAATGAGCAGTTCTTC. This sequence encodes CAWSPYNEQFF.

V gene TRBV27 combines with J gene TRBJ1-1; TRBD1 agrees at 7 bases. The CDR3 covers 13 residues. Germline-derived CDR1 and CDR2 are MNHEY and SMNVEV (reference sequence). V was clipped by 5 bases and J by 5 bases; unmatched bases: 5. The CDR3 region has the DNA TGTGCCAGCAGTCGACAGGGAACTACTGAAGCTTTCTTT. As protein: CASSRQGTTEAFF.

The sample holds one count of this clone. The chain has TRBV18 and TRBJ1-1; tentatively, D is TRBD1 (5 bases). CDR3 length: 16 residues. CDR1 and CDR2 from the germline V gene are KGHSH and LQKENI. The V and J ends lost 2 bases and 3 bases respectively, with 16 bases between them. The CDR3 region is CASSPFSGREDTEAFF. The CDR3, as DNA: TGTGCCAGCTCACCATTTTCAGGCAGGGAGGACACTGAAGCTTTCTTT. Using reference TRBV18 and TRBJ1-1 for the parts outside the CDR3, the full variable domain is NAGVMQNPRHLVRRRGQEARLRCSPMKGHSHVYWYRQLPEEGLKFMVYLQKENIIDESGMPKERFSAEFPKEGPSILRIQQVVRGDSAAYFCASSPFSGREDTEAFFGQGTRLTVV.

This clone was found once. The V and J genes are TRBV5-1 and TRBJ2-7, with D maybe TRBD2 (5 bases). Germline CDR1 SGHRS, CDR2 YFSETQ. CDR3 size: 15 residues. The V gene lost 5 bases and the J gene lost 4 bases, with 19 bases spanning the gap. The CDR3 coding sequence is TGCGCCAGCAGGGAGGCTTACCGAACGGGGTACGAGCAGTACTTC. This encodes CASREAYRTGYEQYF.

This chain uses TRBV27 with TRBJ2-7, with TRBD2 matching 8 bases. The length of the CDR3 is 14 residues. Germline values: CDR1 MNHEY, CDR2 SMNVEV (reference sequence). Trimming at V came to 7 bases and at J to 3 bases, leaving 8 bases not matched to a gene. The CDR3 DNA sequence: TGTGCCAGCAAATATAGCGGGGTACTCTACGAGCAGTACTTC. It yields the protein CASKYSGVLYEQYF.

This chain links TRBV3-1 (or the pseudogene TRBV3-2) with TRBJ2-3, with D tentatively TRBD1 (6 bases). From germline, CDR1 is LGHDT and CDR2 YNNKEL (reference sequence). Between the trimmed V and J ends, which lost 3 bases and 8 bases, there was a span of 9 bases. The CDR3 runs to 12 residues. The CDR3 is CASSQGAGTQYF. CDR3 bases: TGTGCCAGCAGCCAGGGGGCGGGTACGCAGTATTTT.

The chain couples TRBV30 to TRBJ1-2, with TRBD1 matching over 7 bases. Germline values: CDR1 GTSNPN, CDR2 SVGIG (reference sequence). The CDR3 is 18 residues long. With V trimmed by 2 bases and J by 4 bases, 19 bases remained unmatched. The CDR3 DNA sequence: TGTGCCTGGAGTCCCCTTGGACGGACAGGCGATAATGGCTATGGCTACACCTTC. Its protein is CAWSPLGRTGDNGYGYTF.

The chain joins TRBV15 to TRBJ2-4, with a tentative D call TRBD2 (6 bases). From germline, CDR1 is LNHNV and CDR2 YYDKDF (reference sequence). This CDR3 comprises 17 residues. Trimming removed 0 bases at V and 0 bases at J, with 12 bases between. CDR3 region: CATSRDAGNLAKNIQYF. CDR3 in DNA: TGTGCCACCAGCAGAGATGCGGGAAACCTAGCCAAAAACATTCAGTACTTC.

The table lists this clone with a count of one. The chain links TRBV4-3 to TRBJ2-1, with D perhaps matching TRBD2 (6 bases). Germline CDR1 and CDR2: LGHNA and YSLEER. The CDR3 consists of 15 residues. V was cut by 6 bases and J by 7 bases, with 19 bases left in between. CDR3 nucleotide sequence: TGCGCCAGCAGTCGCGGGGCGCCGAGGGAGAATGAGCAGTTCTTC. Amino acids: CASSRGAPRENEQFF.

J is TRBJ1-4 and V is TRBV19, with 8 nucleotides matching TRBD1. CDR3 length: 15 residues. Losses at the gene ends were 10 bases for V and 2 bases for J; bases not matched to a gene: 9. Germline loops: CDR1 LNHDA, CDR2 SQIVND (reference sequence). The CDR3 region has the DNA TGTGCCACCTCCGGACAGGGAGTCACTAATGAAAAACTGTTTTTT. Amino acid sequence: CATSGQGVTNEKLFF.

The gene calls are TRBV19 and TRBJ1-1; the D gene is possibly TRBD1 (6 bases). Per germline, CDR1 LNHDA and CDR2 SQIVND (reference sequence). The CDR3 covers 13 residues. The V end lost 9 bases, the J end lost 7 bases, and 18 bases lay between the germline ends. In nucleotides, the CDR3 is TGTGCCAGCCAACAGGGTTGGGGCAGTGAAGCTTTCTTT. This gives the protein CASQQGWGSEAFF.

The chain recombines TRBV6-2 or TRBV6-3 with TRBJ2-2; TRBD2 matches 9 bases. V lost 4 bases and J lost 4; bases outside the gene matches: 4. The CDR3 extends over 15 amino acids. The germline V gene encodes CDR1 MNHEY and CDR2 SVGEGT. CDR3 sequence: CASSLGGRATGELFF. Written as DNA, the CDR3 is TGTGCCAGCAGTTTGGGCGGGAGGGCCACCGGGGAGCTGTTTTTT.

The chain carries TRBV28 and TRBJ2-1; D not certain. Germline V lookup: CDR1 MDHEN, CDR2 SYDVKM. The CDR3 runs 16 residues. The V gene lost 3 bases and the J gene lost 6 bases, with 18 bases spanning the gap. Here the CDR3 DNA reads TGTGCCAGCAGTTTGGTATCGTCCTCCTCGGGCAATGAGCAGTTCTTC. It translates to CASSLVSSSSGNEQFF.